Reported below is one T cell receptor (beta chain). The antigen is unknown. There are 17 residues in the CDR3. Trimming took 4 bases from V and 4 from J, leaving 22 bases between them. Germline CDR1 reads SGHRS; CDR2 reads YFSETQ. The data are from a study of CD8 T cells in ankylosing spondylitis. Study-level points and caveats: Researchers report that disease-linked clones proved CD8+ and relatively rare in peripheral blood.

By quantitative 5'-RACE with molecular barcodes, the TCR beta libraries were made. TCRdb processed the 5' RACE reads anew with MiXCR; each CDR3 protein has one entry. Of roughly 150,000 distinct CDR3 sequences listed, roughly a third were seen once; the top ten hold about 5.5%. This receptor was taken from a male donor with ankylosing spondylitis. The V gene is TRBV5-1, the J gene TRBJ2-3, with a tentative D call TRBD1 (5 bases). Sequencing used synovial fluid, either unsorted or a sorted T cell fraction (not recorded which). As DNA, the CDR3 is TGCGCCAGCAGCACCACTGGCGGCAGGGTCGGACCAGATACGCAGTATTTT. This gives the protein CASSTTGGRVGPDTQYF.